This TCR beta chain was documented in a study of CD8 T cells in Susac syndrome (dated by TCRdb to between 2018 and 2021). Looking at the study overall: Whether CD8+ T cell activation and differentiation in Susac syndrome was antigen driven was tested using repertoire sequencing.

The germline V gene sets CDR1 to MDHEN and CDR2 to SYDVKM. The germline V end is reduced by 8 bases and the J end by 8 bases; junction bases left unmatched: 2. The CDR3 sequence holds 12 residues, the cysteine and phenylalanine included. Here the CDR3 DNA is all that survives: 36 bases in frame from base 1. Peripheral blood CD8+ and CD4+ T cells from healthy donors, Susac syndrome patients and multiple sclerosis patients were profiled by high-throughput TCR beta sequencing. The healthy donors served as controls matched for age and sex. Bulk CD8+ and CD4+ T cells were purified by magnetic negative isolation, while CD8+ TEMRA cells were enriched using FACS. Blood was collected in EDTA tubes and processed within 24 hours, with PBMCs isolated through density gradient centrifugation. PBMCs destined for TCR sequencing were cryopreserved in liquid nitrogen and later thawed in a 37 °C water bath. A purity of at least 90% was achieved for sorted or isolated CD4+, CD8+ and CD8+ TEMRA cells.

Broader findings and caveats from the paper: The number of individuals in the TCR sequencing and HLA analysis was acknowledged as relatively small.

Regarding this clonotype: Its target antigen remains unknown. Per-base qualities were not stored, and no clone one base away is much larger.

RNA was extracted with the RNeasy kit and 0.5 to 1 ug was reverse transcribed using random hexamers. The immunoSEQ multiplex PCR assay, which covers 54 Vbeta and 13 Jbeta segments, was used to amplify TCR beta CDR3 regions. PCR amplification bias was corrected by using a synthetic template baseline for primer optimization and computational correction. The authors' pipeline ran thus. Reads were annotated to V, D and J genes according to IMGT and were analyzed with immunoSEQ Analyzer, with only productive sequences retained. Clonality was computed as one minus Shannon entropy normalized by log2 of the number of productive unique sequences. For each patient and control, public and private clones were evaluated among the 100 most prevalent clones. Clones were defined as Susac-specific if absent from the healthy and MS cohorts, from some 1,000 published viral clones and from other ImmuneACCESS disease sequences. Through fastp at Q25 and MiXCR, TCRdb rebuilt clones from the public reads, retaining in-frame beta chains. Records with the same CDR3 protein are collapsed into one entry carrying the most frequent genes and DNA. TCRdb, rather than the study authors, made the V and J calls. Present in this sample are approximately 160,000 distinct CDR3 sequences, about 91% of which were seen just once. The leading ten clones occupy roughly 0.08% of the sample.

The receptor comes from a human donor in good health. The rearrangement combines TRBV28 with TRBJ2-1; 11 central bases correspond to TRBD2. The sequencing input was CD4+ T cells from PBMCs. The sequenced DNA: TGTGCCAGCGGTAGCGGGAGGGATGAGCAGTTCTTC. Translation gives CASGSGRDEQFF.